These T cell receptor beta chains were read from a single sample in a study of long-term antiretroviral therapy in people with HIV. Clones were read by immunoSEQ multiplex PCR, and TCRdb kept only the in-frame ones, dropping some. The sample consists of around 16,000 clones, around 94% of them appearing once. The sample here was unsorted PBMCs, taken about 6 years after starting antiretroviral therapy. Receptors were obtained from a woman aged 45-65 years with HIV. CDR3s leave out the opening cysteine and the closing phenylalanine or tryptophan. Each record gives: CDR3 length, clone size, J gene, V gene, CDR3 protein. For some rows the clone size is stated as once, few or many, or as a class when expanded; others skip it.

CDR3 length: 15
clone size: NA
J gene: TRBJ2-5
V gene: TRBV15
CDR3 protein: ATSSSRLLAGVETQY

CDR3 length: 14
clone size: NA
J gene: TRBJ1-2
V gene: TRBV28
CDR3 protein: ASSRSPQQGFIGYT

CDR3 length: 13
clone size: NA
J gene: TRBJ2-7
V gene: TRBV5-4
CDR3 protein: ASSLEGTLTYEQY

CDR3 length: 14
clone size: NA
J gene: TRBJ2-3
V gene: TRBV2
CDR3 protein: ASSALRGEGTDTQY

CDR3 length: 14
clone size: NA
J gene: TRBJ1-5
V gene: TRBV4-1
CDR3 protein: ASSYYEGISNQPQH

CDR3 length: 16
clone size: NA
J gene: TRBJ2-3
V gene: TRBV25-1
CDR3 protein: ASSAYTQGSSGTDTQY

CDR3 length: 10
clone size: NA
J gene: TRBJ1-1
V gene: TRBV6-4
CDR3 protein: ASSDSWGEAF

CDR3 length: 12
clone size: NA
J gene: TRBJ2-7
V gene: TRBV6-5
CDR3 protein: ASTPPGGTYEQY

CDR3 length: 13
clone size: once
J gene: TRBJ2-5
V gene: TRBV5-4
CDR3 protein: ASRRLAGIQETQY

CDR3 length: 15
clone size: NA
J gene: TRBJ2-1
V gene: TRBV13
CDR3 protein: ASSLGTGTGPYNEQF

CDR3 length: 15
clone size: NA
J gene: TRBJ2-1
V gene: TRBV7-8
CDR3 protein: ASSLGGQREVYNEQF

CDR3 length: 11
clone size: NA
J gene: TRBJ1-1
V gene: TRBV19
CDR3 protein: ASSMAGITEAF

CDR3 length: 10
clone size: once
J gene: TRBJ1-2
V gene: TRBV5-1
CDR3 protein: ASSLDNYGYT

CDR3 length: 11
clone size: NA
J gene: TRBJ1-1
V gene: TRBV29-1
CDR3 protein: SVAGQGGTEAF

CDR3 length: 13
clone size: NA
J gene: TRBJ1-1
V gene: TRBV30
CDR3 protein: AWSAVDRDNTEAF

CDR3 length: 14
clone size: NA
J gene: TRBJ2-7
V gene: TRBV4-3
CDR3 protein: ASSQDWTTGRNEQY

CDR3 length: 17
clone size: NA
J gene: TRBJ1-5
V gene: TRBV7-8
CDR3 protein: ASSLGVRGARGSNQPQH

CDR3 length: 12
clone size: NA
J gene: TRBJ2-7
V gene: TRBV5-1
CDR3 protein: ASSLGAGNYEQY

CDR3 length: 16
clone size: NA
J gene: TRBJ1-3
V gene: TRBV5-1
CDR3 protein: ASSLGLMVRSSGNTIY

CDR3 length: 13
clone size: NA
J gene: TRBJ2-1
V gene: TRBV5-1
CDR3 protein: ASSLRGESYNEQF

CDR3 length: 13
clone size: NA
J gene: TRBJ2-7
V gene: TRBV7-9
CDR3 protein: ASSSPLGGYYEQY

CDR3 length: 11
clone size: NA
J gene: TRBJ1-1
V gene: TRBV2
CDR3 protein: ASSRDLNTEAF